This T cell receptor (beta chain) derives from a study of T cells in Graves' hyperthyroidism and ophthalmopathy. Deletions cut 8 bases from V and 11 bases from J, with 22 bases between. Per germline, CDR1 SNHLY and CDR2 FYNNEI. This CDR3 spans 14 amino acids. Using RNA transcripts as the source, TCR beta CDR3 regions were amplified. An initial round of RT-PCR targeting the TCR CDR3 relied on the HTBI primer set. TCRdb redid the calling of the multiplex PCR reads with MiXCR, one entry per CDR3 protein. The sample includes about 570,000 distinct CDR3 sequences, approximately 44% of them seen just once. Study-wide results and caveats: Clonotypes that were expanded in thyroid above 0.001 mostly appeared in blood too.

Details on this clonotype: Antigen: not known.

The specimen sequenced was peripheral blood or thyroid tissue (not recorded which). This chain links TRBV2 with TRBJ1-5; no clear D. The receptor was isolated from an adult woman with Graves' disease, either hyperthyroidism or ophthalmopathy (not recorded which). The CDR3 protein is CASPNGSWDETQHF. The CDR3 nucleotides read TGTGCCAGCCCGAACGGGAGTTGGGATGAGACCCAGCATTTT. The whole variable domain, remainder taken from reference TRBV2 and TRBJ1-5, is EPEVTQTPSHQVTQMGQEVILRCVPISNHLYFYWYRQILGQKVEFLVSFYNNEISEKSEIFDDQFSVERPDGSNFTLKIRSTKLEDSAMYFCASPNGSWDETQHFGDGTRLSIL.